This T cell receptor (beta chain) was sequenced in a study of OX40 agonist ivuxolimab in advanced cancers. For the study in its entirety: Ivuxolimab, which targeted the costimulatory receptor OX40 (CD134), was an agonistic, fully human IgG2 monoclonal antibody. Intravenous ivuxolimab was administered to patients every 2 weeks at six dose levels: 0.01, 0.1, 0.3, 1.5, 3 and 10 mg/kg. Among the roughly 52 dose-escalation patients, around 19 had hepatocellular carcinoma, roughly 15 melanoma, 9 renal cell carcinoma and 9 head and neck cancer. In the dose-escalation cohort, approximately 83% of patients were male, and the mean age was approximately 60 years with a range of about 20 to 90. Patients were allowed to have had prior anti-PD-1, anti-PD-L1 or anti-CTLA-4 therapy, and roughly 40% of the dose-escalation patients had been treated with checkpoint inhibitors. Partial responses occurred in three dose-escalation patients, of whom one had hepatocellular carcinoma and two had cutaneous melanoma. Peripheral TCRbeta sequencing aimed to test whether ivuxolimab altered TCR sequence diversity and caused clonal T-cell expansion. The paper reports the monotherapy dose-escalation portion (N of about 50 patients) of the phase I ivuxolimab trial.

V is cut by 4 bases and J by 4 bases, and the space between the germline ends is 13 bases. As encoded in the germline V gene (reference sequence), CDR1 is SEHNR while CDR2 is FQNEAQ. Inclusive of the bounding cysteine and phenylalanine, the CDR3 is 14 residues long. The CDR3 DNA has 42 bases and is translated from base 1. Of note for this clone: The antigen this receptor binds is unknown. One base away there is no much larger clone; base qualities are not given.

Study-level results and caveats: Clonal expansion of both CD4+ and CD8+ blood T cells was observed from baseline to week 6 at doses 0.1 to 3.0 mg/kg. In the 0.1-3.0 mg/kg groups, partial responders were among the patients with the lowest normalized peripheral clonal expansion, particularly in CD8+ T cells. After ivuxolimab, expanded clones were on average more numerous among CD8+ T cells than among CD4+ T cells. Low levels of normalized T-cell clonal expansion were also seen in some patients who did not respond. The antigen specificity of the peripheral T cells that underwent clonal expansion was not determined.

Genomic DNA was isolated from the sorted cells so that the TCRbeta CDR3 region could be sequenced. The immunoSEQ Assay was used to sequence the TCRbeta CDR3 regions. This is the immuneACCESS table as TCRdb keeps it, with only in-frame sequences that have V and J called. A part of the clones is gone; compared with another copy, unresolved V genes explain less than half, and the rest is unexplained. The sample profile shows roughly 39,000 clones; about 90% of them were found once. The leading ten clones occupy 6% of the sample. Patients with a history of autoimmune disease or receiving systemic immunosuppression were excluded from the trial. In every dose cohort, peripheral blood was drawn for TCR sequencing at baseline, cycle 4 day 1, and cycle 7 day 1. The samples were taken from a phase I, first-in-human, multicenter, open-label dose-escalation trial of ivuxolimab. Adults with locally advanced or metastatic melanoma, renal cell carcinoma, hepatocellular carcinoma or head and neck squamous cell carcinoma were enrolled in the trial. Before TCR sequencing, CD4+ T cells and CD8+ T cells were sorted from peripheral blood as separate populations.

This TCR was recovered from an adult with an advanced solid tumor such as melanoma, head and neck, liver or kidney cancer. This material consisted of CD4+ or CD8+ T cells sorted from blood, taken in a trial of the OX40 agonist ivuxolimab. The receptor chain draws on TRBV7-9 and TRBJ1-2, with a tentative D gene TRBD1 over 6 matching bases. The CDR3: CASSSSDSPYGYTF. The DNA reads TGTGCCAGCAGCTCCTCGGACAGCCCCTATGGCTACACCTTC.